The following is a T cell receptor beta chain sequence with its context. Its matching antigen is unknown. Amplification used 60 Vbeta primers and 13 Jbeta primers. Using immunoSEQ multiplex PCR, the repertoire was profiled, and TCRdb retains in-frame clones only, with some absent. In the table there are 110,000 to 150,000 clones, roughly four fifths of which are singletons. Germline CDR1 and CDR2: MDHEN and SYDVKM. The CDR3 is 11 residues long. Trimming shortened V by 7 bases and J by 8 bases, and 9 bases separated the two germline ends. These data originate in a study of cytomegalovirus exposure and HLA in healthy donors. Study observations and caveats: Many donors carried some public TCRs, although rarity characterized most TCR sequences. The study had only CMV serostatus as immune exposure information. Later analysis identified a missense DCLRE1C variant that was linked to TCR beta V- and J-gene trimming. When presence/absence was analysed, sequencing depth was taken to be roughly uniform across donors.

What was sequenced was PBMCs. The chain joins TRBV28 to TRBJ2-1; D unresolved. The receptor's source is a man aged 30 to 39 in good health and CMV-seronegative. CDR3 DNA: TGTGCCAGCACTACGCTTGATGAGCAGTTCTTC. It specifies CASTTLDEQFF.